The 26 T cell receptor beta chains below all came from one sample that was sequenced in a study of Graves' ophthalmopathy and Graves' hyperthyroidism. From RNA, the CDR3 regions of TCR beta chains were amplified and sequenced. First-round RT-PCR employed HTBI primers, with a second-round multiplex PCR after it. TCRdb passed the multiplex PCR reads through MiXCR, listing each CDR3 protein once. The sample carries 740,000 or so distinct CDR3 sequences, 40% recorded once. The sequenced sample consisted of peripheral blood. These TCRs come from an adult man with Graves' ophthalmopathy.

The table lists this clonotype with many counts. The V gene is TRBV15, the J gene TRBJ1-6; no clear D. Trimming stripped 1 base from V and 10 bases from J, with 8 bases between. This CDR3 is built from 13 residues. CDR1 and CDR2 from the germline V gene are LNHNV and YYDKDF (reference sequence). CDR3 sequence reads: CATSRAGLSPLHF. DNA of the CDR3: TGTGCCACCAGCAGAGCAGGTCTCTCACCCCTCCACTTT. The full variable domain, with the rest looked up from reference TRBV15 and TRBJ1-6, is DAMVIQNPRYQVTQFGKPVTLSCSQTLNHNVMYWYQQKSSQAPKLLFHYYDKDFNNEADTPDNFQSRRPNTSFCFLDIRSPGLGDTAMYLCATSRAGLSPLHFGNGTRLTVT.

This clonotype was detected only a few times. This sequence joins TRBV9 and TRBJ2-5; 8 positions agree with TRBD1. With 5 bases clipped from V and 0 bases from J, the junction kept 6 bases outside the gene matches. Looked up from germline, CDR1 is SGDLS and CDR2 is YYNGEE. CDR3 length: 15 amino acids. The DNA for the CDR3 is TGTGCCAGCAGTGATACGGACAGGGACCAAGAGACCCAGTACTTC. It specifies CASSDTDRDQETQYF.

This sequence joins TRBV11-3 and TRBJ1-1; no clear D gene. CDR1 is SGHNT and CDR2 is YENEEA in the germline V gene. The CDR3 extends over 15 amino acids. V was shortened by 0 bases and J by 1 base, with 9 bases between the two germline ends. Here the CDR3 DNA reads TGTGCCAGCAGCTTAGAGGTTGGCAGGAACACTGAAGCTTTCTTT. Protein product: CASSLEVGRNTEAFF.

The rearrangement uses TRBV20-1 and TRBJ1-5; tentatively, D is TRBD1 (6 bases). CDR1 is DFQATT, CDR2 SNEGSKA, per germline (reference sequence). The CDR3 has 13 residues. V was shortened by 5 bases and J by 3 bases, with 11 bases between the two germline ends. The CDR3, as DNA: TGCAGTGCTCCACAGGGCCCCAATCAGCCCCAGCATTTT. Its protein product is CSAPQGPNQPQHF.

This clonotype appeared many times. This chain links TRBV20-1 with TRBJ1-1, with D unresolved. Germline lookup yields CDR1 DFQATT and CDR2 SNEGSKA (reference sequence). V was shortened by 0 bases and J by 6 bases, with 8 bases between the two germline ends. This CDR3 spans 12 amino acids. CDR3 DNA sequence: TGCAGTGCTAGAGATGGCGACGCTGAAGCTTTCTTT. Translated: CSARDGDAEAFF.

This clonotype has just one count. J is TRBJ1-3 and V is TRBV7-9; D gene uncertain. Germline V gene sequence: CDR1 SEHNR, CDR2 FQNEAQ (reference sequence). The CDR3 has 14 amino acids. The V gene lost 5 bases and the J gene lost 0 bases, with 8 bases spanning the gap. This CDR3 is CASSPNFSGNTIYF. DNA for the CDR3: TGTGCCAGCAGCCCGAACTTCTCTGGAAACACCATATATTTT.

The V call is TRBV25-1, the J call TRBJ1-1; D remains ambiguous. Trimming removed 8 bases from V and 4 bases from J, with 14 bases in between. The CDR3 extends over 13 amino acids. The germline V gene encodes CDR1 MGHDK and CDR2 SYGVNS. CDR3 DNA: TGTGCCAGCTCACCAGGAATACGCACTGAAGCTTTCTTT. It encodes CASSPGIRTEAFF.

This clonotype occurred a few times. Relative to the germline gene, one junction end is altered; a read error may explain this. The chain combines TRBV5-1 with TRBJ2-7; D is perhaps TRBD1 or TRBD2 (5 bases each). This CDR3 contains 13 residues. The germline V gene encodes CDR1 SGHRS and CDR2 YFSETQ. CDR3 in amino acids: CASSLGDDRSRNF. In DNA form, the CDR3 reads TGCGCCAGCAGCTTGGGGGACGATCGAAGCAGGAACTTC.

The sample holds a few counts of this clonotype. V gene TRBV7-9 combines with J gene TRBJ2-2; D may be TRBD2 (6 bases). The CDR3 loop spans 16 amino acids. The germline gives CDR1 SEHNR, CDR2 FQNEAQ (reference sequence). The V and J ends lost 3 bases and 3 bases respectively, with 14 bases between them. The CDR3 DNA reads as TGTGCCAGCAGCTTTACCCCGGGAGAGGACACCGGGGAGCTGTTTTTT. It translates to CASSFTPGEDTGELFF.

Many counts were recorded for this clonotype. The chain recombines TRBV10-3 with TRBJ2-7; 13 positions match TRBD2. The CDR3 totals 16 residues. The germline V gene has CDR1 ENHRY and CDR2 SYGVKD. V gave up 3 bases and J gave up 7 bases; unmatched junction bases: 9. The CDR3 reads CAISDGLAGVTLEQYF. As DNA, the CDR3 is TGTGCCATCAGTGACGGACTAGCGGGGGTCACTTTGGAGCAGTACTTC.

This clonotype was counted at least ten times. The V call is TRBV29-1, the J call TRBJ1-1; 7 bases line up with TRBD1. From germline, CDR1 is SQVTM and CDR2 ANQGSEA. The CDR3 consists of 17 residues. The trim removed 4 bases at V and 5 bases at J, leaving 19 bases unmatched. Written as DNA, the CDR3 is TGCAGCGTTGCAAATCCGGACAGGTGGTCCGCGGGTACTGAAGCTTTCTTT. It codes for CSVANPDRWSAGTEAFF.

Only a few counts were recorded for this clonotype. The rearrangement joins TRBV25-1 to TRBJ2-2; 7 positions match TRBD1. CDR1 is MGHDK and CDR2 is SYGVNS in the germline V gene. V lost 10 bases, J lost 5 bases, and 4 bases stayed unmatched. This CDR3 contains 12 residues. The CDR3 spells CATRGNTGELFF. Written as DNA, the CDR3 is TGTGCCACCAGGGGGAATACCGGGGAGCTGTTTTTT.

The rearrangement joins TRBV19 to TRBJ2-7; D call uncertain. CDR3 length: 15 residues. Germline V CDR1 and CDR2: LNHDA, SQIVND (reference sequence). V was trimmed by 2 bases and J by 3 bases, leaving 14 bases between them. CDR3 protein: CASSISIGVRYEQYF. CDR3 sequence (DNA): TGTGCCAGTAGTATATCGATTGGAGTCCGCTACGAGCAGTACTTC. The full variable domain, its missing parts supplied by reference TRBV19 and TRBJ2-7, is DGGITQSPKYLFRKEGQNVTLSCEQNLNHDAMYWYRQDPGQGLRLIYYSQIVNDFQKGDIAEGYSVSREKKESFPLTVTSAQKNPTAFYLCASSISIGVRYEQYFGPGTRLTVT.

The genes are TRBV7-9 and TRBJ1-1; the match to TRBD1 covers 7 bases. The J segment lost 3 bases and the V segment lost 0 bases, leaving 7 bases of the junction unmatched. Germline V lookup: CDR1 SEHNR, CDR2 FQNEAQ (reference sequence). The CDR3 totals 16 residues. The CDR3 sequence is CASSLAQGGTDTEAFF. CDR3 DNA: TGTGCCAGCAGCTTAGCGCAGGGGGGCACAGACACTGAAGCTTTCTTT.

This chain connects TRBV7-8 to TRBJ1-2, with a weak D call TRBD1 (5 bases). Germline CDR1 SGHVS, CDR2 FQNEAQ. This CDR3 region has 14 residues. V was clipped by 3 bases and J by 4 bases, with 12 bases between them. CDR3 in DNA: TGTGCCAGCAGCTTTGGCCCCGGGGGCTATGGCTACACCTTC. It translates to CASSFGPGGYGYTF.

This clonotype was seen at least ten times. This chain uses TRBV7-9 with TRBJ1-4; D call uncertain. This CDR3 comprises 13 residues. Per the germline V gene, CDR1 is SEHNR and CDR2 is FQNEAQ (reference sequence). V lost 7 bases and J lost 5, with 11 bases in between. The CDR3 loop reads CASTTRGNEKLFF. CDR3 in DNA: TGTGCCAGCACTACACGAGGGAATGAAAAACTGTTTTTT.

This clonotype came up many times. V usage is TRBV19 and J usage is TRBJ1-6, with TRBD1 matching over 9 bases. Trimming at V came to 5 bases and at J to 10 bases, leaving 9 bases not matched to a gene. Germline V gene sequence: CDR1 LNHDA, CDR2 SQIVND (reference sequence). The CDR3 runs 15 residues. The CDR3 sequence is CASSSSGQGSSPLHF. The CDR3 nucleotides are TGTGCCAGTAGTTCCTCGGGACAGGGATCCTCACCCCTCCACTTT.

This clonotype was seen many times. The CDR3 DNA sequence: TGTGCCAGCAGCCCCGACCGACCATTCAGGAGTGGGGAGACCCAGTACTTC. It codes for CASSPDRPFRSGETQYF. The V gene is TRBV7-6, the J gene TRBJ2-5; D unresolved. V was shortened by 5 bases and J by 5 bases, with 24 bases between the two germline ends. Germline loops: CDR1 SGHVS, CDR2 FNYEAQ. The CDR3 covers 17 residues.

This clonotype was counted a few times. The CDR3 sequence is CASSFTYSGNTIYF. The CDR3 nucleotides read TGTGCCAGCAGCTTTACCTACTCTGGAAACACCATATATTTT. V is TRBV7-2 and J is TRBJ1-3; the D is unclear. V lost 3 bases to trimming and J lost 0 bases, with 6 bases between them. CDR3 length: 14 residues. CDR1 is SGHTA and CDR2 is FQGNSA in the germline V gene.

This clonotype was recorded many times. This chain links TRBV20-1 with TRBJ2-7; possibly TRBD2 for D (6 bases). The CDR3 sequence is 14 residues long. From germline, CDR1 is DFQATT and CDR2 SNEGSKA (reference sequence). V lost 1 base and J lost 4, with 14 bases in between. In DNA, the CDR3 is TGCAGTGCTAGAGTAAGGGCGGGATGGTACGAGCAGTACTTC. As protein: CSARVRAGWYEQYF.

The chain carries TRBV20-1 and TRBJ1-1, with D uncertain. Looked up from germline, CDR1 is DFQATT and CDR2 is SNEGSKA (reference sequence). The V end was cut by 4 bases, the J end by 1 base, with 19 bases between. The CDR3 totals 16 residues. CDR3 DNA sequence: TGCAGTGCTATAGTGCATCCGAAGAGAGCGAACACTGAAGCTTTCTTT. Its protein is CSAIVHPKRANTEAFF.

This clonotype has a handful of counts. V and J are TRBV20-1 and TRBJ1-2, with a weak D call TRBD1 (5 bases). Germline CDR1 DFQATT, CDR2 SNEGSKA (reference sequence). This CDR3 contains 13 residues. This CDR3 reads CSGTGGENYGYTF. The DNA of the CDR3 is TGCAGCGGCACGGGGGGAGAAAACTATGGCTACACCTTC.

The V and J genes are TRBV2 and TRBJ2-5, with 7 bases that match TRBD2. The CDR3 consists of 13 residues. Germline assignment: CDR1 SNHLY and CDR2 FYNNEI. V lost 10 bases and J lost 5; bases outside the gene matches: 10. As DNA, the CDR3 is TGTGCCATCCCTCTCGGGGGAGGGGAGACCCAGTACTTC. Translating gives CAIPLGGGETQYF.

The CDR3 spells CASSSPQGANVLTF. The CDR3 DNA follows: TGTGCCAGCAGCTCCCCCCAGGGAGCCAACGTCCTGACTTTC. The V and J genes are TRBV13 and TRBJ2-6; D is perhaps TRBD1 (5 bases). Germline V CDR1 and CDR2: PRHDT, FYEKMQ (reference sequence). Trimming removed 4 bases at V and 7 bases at J, with 11 bases between. CDR3 length: 14 residues.

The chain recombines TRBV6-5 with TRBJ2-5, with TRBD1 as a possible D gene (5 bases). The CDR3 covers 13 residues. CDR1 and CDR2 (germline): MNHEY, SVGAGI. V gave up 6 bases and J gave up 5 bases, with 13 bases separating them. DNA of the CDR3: TGTGCCAGCAGCCGACAGAGATCGGAGACCCAGTACTTC. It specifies CASSRQRSETQYF.

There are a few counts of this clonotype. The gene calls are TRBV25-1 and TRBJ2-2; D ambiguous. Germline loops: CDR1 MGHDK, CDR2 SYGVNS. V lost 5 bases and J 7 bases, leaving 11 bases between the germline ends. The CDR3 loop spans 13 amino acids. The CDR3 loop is CASSIKGGGELFF. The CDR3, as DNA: TGTGCCAGCAGTATAAAGGGTGGCGGGGAGCTGTTTTTT.